This entry concerns a single T cell receptor (beta chain). This entry is derived from a study of blood T cell repertoires in COVID-19. Measured with immunoSEQ multiplex PCR; TCRdb has only the in-frame clones, and not every one. The sample shows about 150,000 clones, about 86% of them seen only once. This TCR came from a man aged 70-80 years with acute or convalescent COVID-19. Sample: peripheral blood.

CDR3 DNA: TGTGCCAGCAGCTTGGTAGAGGCTAGCGATTCACCCCTCCACTTT. Protein sequence: CASSLVEASDSPLHF. The rearrangement uses TRBV5-6 and TRBJ1-6; D is undetermined. Germline V gene sequence: CDR1 SGHDT, CDR2 YYEEEE. The CDR3 contains 15 residues. Trimming removed 0 bases from V and 8 bases from J, with 12 bases in between.